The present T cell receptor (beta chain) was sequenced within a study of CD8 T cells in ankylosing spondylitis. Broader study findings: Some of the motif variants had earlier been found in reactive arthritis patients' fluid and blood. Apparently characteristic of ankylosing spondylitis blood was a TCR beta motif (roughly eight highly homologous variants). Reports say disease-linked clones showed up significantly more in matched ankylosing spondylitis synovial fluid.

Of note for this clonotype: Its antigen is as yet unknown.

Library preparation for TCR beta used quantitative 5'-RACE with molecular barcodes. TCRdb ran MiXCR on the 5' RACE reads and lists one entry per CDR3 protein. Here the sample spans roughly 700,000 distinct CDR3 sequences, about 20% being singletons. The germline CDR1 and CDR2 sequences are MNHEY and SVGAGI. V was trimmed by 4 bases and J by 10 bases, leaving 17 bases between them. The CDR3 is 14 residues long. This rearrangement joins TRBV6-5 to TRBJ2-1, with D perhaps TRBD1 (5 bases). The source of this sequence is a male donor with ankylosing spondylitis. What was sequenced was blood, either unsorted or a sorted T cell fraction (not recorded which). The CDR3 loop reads CASSSLTALSEQFF. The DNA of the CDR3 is TGTGCCAGCAGTTCACTGACAGCTCTCTCCGAGCAGTTCTTC.